This record concerns one TCR beta chain sequence. It lacks a known antigen. Qualities for individual bases were not recorded, and no much larger clone is one base off. The source of the sample is a study of shared clonotypes between healthy human individuals (TCRdb year 2020). Some background on the complete study: The cohort comprised a couple of women and three men aged 18 to 49 years. For each donor, CD4 naive and CD4 memory were each given three plates, CD8 naive was given two plates, and CD8 memory was given one plate. Libraries were prepared and TCR repertoires were sequenced by different laboratories using diverse techniques, in order to increase sequencing depth and limit assay-specific biases. Per donor, leukapheresis produced somewhere between about 0.85 and 9.5 billion PBMCs. To estimate repertoire size and how much clonotype sharing occurs between individuals, the study deeply sequenced the blood TCR repertoires of 5 or 6 healthy adults. Results and caveats for the whole study, not just this receptor: Sampling was limited to blood, and TCR repertoires in tissue likely differ from TCR repertoires in blood. Approximately 5% of naive CD4, roughly 3.6% of naive CD8, approximately 2% of memory CD4, and 0.4% of memory CD8 clonotypes were shared across several donors. Compared with non-shared clonotypes, clonotypes shared by all four sorted-subset donors had higher generation probabilities. Naive subsets generally had larger estimated clonotype richness than memory subsets. Based on pairwise subsampling, the degree of clonotype sharing among donors was expected to be affected by sequencing depth. Because the study included only a small number of donors, the genetic and exposure-history diversity represented was limited. Incomplete sequencing was indicated by rarefaction of sorted-subset datasets, despite the large sequencing depth.

TCR CDR3 regions were amplified from genomic DNA by multiplex PCR using the deep immunoSEQ assay. Extracted genomic DNA from each cell subset was spread evenly across all wells of several immunoSEQ 96-well plates, with each plate serving as a replicate. For sorted subsets, each replicate PCR was loaded with approximately 190 ng genomic DNA, equivalent to 25,000 to 35,000 T cell genomes. Purified libraries were quantified with a Qubit 3.0 fluorometer, sized on a Bioanalyzer 2100, and re-quantified with the KAPA Library Quantification kit. Every immunoSEQ 96-well plate was sequenced on a dedicated single-read 150-cycle Illumina NextSeq 550 flow cell. Turning to the authors' computational methods: Because the immunoSEQ output included only junctional sequences and no quality scores, the filtering could not be the same as the filtering used for full-length reads. Sequences were annotated with PyIR, a Python wrapper for IgBLAST v1.9, using IMGT germline references to assign V/J genes and CDR3. Reads were removed for weak V/J assignments (E-value above 1e-6), missing CDR3, stop codons, out-of-frame junctions, or ambiguous translated residues. A V3J clonotype was defined by an identical inferred V gene, J gene, and CDR3 amino acid sequence. Percentage overlap between repertoires was computed as shared unique clonotypes divided by the size of the smaller repertoire. Three approaches were used to assess repertoire richness: RTK rarefaction, the Chao1 estimator, and Recon v2.1 estimates of unobserved clonotypes. For all TCRbeta clonotypes obtained by the gDNA method from several donors, generation probabilities were computed with OLGA. The clones in this table, taken by TCRdb from immuneACCESS, are in-frame only. Not every clone is retained; where verified, under half of the shortfall comes from an unresolved V gene, and the cause of the rest is unknown. The V and J calls and clone size were taken over from that table, and D and trimming were inferred from the DNA. The sample profile shows some 1,400,000 clones; approximately 97% of them were found once. Roughly 1.2% of the sample goes to the ten largest clones.

Healthy HIV-negative adults with no recently reported acute infections or vaccinations were included as donors. Every donor was a Caucasian adult living in Nashville, Tennessee, USA. CD4+ T cells were enriched through magnetic negative selection, after which naive cells were positively selected on CD45RA and the remaining negative fraction served as the memory subset. After blood collection by leukapheresis, PBMCs were isolated using Ficoll-Histopaque density gradient centrifugation and then cryopreserved in the vapor phase of liquid nitrogen. Purity and quantity of every magnetically sorted T cell population were checked by analytical flow cytometry. Genomic DNA was isolated from every sorted fraction and measured by UV absorbance on a Nanodrop 2000c. The CDR3 runs 15 amino acids, cysteine and phenylalanine included. The kept DNA is CDR3 alone, 45 bases in frame from the first base. CDR1 and CDR2 (SGHAT, FQNNGV) derive from the germline V gene. Cut back by 4 bases and 1 base, the V and J ends lie 8 bases apart.

Rearrangement joined TRBV11-2 to TRBJ2-6; TRBD1 is a possible D gene, resting on 6 matching bases. Input material: naive CD4+ T cells sorted from blood. According to the study, the label for this sample's cell subset or site signals: CD45RA+ positively selected. This clonotype originated in a man younger than 45 in good health. The nucleotides are TGTGCCAGCAGCTCCGGACAGTCTGGGGCCAACGTCCTGACTTTC. Translation gives CASSSGQSGANVLTF.